A selection of T cell receptor beta chains follows, all from one sample in a study of cytomegalovirus exposure and HLA in healthy donors. The table came from immunoSEQ multiplex PCR; TCRdb's copy has only in-frame clones and leaves some out. The sample yields some 180,000 clones, roughly 10% seen once. The sample consisted of PBMCs. These receptors originate from a woman aged 25 to 45 in good health and CMV-seropositive. The CDR3 runs from the conserved cysteine through the conserved F or W. The order of the fields is V gene, clone size, D gene, J gene, CDR3 protein, CDR3 DNA. D genes are given only for firm matches. The listing skips clone size in some rows; elsewhere it reads once, few, many or a size class.

V: TRBV25-1; size: NA; D: NA; J: TRBJ1-2; CDR3: CASSDPPDYGYTF; DNA: TGTGCCAGCAGTGACCCACCGGACTATGGCTACACCTTC
V: TRBV6-1; size: NA; D: TRBD1; J: TRBJ1-5; CDR3: CASSESGGGQPQHF; DNA: TGTGCCAGCAGTGAGTCAGGGGGTGGGCAGCCCCAGCATTTT
V: TRBV7-2; size: NA; D: TRBD2; J: TRBJ2-7; CDR3: CASSLRLAGGPRTYEQYF; DNA: TGTGCCAGCAGCCTTAGACTAGCGGGAGGTCCAAGGACCTACGAGCAGTACTTC
V: TRBV10-1; size: NA; D: TRBD2; J: TRBJ2-7; CDR3: CASSGSGLAGGPVWEQYF; DNA: TGCGCCAGCAGTGGTTCGGGACTAGCGGGAGGGCCCGTTTGGGAGCAGTACTTC
V: TRBV10-3; size: NA; D: TRBD2; J: TRBJ2-7; CDR3: CAISDPSGSRNEQYF; DNA: TGTGCCATCAGTGACCCTAGCGGGAGCAGGAACGAGCAGTACTTC
V: TRBV6-1; size: NA; D: TRBD2; J: TRBJ2-1; CDR3: CASSVVLAGARNEQFF; DNA: TGTGCCAGCAGTGTCGTTCTAGCGGGAGCTAGAAATGAGCAGTTCTTC
V: TRBV7-3; size: NA; D: NA; J: TRBJ2-2; CDR3: CASSHGTGELFF; DNA: TGTGCCAGCAGCCACGGCACCGGGGAGCTGTTTTTT
V: TRBV2; size: NA; D: TRBD2; J: TRBJ2-3; CDR3: CASGRGISPHTDTQYF; DNA: TGTGCCAGCGGGCGGGGGATTAGTCCCCACACAGATACGCAGTATTTT
V: TRBV5-4; size: many; D: TRBD1; J: TRBJ2-3; CDR3: CASRVDRGTDTQYF; DNA: TGTGCCAGCAGGGTGGACAGGGGGACAGATACGCAGTATTTT
V: TRBV5-1; size: few; D: TRBD2; J: TRBJ2-1; CDR3: CASSSGLDSYNEQFF; DNA: TGCGCCAGCAGCTCGGGACTAGACTCCTACAATGAGCAGTTCTTC